This TCR beta chain comes out of a study of cytomegalovirus exposure and HLA in healthy donors. Turning to the study itself: In terms of ancestry, the Caucasian-associated cluster contained roughly 80% of the approximately 400 genotyped donors. Overall study findings and caveats: A highly shared variant cluster was judged a likely technical artifact. Analysis was carried out at a later point, and it linked a missense DCLRE1C variant to TCR beta V- and J-gene trimming.

As to this clone: The antigen remains undetermined.

PCR was performed using 60 Vbeta and 13 Jbeta primers. Original processing notes: An analysis performed later counted 81 million or so unique TCR beta chains (around 10 million of them shared). The method was immunoSEQ multiplex PCR; TCRdb's version includes in-frame clones alone and lacks a portion of them. V, J and clone size reflect that table, while D and trimming were determined from the DNA. The repertoire includes roughly 120,000 clones, over 65% of them detected once, and under 15% sits in the top ten. The CDR3 loop spans 16 amino acids. Germline V gene data show CDR1 as LGHNA and CDR2 as YSLEER. V was trimmed by 0 bases and J by 1 base, leaving 13 bases between them.

The sample was PBMCs. J is TRBJ2-7 and V is TRBV4-3, with D uncertain. This TCR was sampled from a man in his thirties or forties in good health and CMV-seropositive. The DNA of the CDR3 is TGCGCCAGCAGCCAAGATACCTCCACTGTATCCTACGAGCAGTACTTC. It codes for CASSQDTSTVSYEQYF.